The clone carrying this T cell receptor beta chain appeared once. Unmatched junction bases numbered 7, after V lost 2 bases and J lost 0 bases. Germline loops: CDR1 SEHNR, CDR2 FQNEAQ (reference sequence). This CDR3 comprises 16 residues. Authors' data handling: Reference gene primer amplification yielded estimated nucleated cell counts. TCRdb keeps only in-frame clones here, not all; method: immunoSEQ multiplex PCR. V and J calls and clone size are given by that table; D and trimming were obtained from the DNA. The table lists about 270,000 clones, 80% to 90% of them singletons. The source of the sample is a study of blood T cell repertoires in COVID-19. During active infection, Seattle patients enrolled and were then monitored through disease.

The sample comprised peripheral blood. The chain uses TRBV7-9 and TRBJ2-7; 7 bases match TRBD1. This TCR came from a woman under 40 with COVID-19, enrolled during active disease. The DNA for the CDR3 is TGTGCCAGCAGCTTAAAACAGGGGTCGAGCTCCTACGAGCAGTACTTC. Translating it yields CASSLKQGSSSYEQYF.